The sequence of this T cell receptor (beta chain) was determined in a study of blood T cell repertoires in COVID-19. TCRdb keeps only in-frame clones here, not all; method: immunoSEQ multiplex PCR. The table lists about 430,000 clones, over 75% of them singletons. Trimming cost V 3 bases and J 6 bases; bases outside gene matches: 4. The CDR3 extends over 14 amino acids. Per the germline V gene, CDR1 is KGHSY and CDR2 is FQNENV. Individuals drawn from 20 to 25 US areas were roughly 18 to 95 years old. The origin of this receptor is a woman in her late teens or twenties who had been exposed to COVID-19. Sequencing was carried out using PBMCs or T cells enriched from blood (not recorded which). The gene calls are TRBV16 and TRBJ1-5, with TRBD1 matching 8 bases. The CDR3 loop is CASSQQGATQPQHF. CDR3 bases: TGTGCCAGCAGCCAGCAGGGGGCCACTCAGCCCCAGCATTTT.